The 10 T cell receptor beta chains below were found in one sample sequenced in a study of blood T cell repertoires in COVID-19. Using immunoSEQ multiplex PCR, the repertoire was profiled, and TCRdb retains in-frame clones only, with some absent. The repertoire consists of roughly 230,000 clones, with about nine tenths occurring once and the leading ten covering less than 8%. The sequenced material came from PBMCs or T cells enriched from blood (not recorded which). These receptors all come from a man aged 25 to 40 in a cohort exposed to, infected with or recovered from COVID-19 (not recorded which).

The J gene is TRBJ2-2, the V gene TRBV5-4; D is unclear. The CDR3 length is 15 residues. Germline V lookup: CDR1 SGHNT, CDR2 YYREEE (reference sequence). The V end was cut by 3 bases, the J end by 4 bases, with 13 bases between. CDR3 in amino acids: CASSSVLGITGELFF. The DNA for the CDR3 is TGTGCCAGCAGCTCTGTTTTGGGCATCACCGGGGAGCTGTTTTTT.

The gene calls are TRBV19 and TRBJ2-1; D might be TRBD2 (6 bases). V shed 9 bases and J shed 7 bases, with 16 bases lying between them. The CDR3 totals 13 residues. Germline CDR1 is LNHDA and CDR2 is SQIVND (reference sequence). CDR3 amino acids: CASNLGLGNEQFF. In nucleotides, the CDR3 is TGTGCCAGCAACTTGGGACTGGGGAATGAGCAGTTCTTC.

The chain employs TRBV9 and TRBJ2-2; 9 positions agree with TRBD1. J lost 1 base, V lost 3 bases, and 4 bases had no gene match. CDR3 size: 16 residues. Germline V gives CDR1 SGDLS, CDR2 YYNGEE. CDR3 coding DNA: TGTGCCAGCAGCGCAGGGACAGGGCTGAACACCGGGGAGCTGTTTTTT. It encodes CASSAGTGLNTGELFF.

The V and J genes are TRBV19 and TRBJ1-1; D gene unclear. The length of the CDR3 is 13 residues. The germline V and J ends were trimmed by 3 bases and 1 base, with 6 bases remaining between them. Germline CDR1 LNHDA, CDR2 SQIVND (reference sequence). CDR3 bases: TGTGCCAGTAGTATTATAGCGAACACTGAAGCTTTCTTT. Translated, it gives CASSIIANTEAFF.

CDR3 loop: CASSQVQSYEQYF. The CDR3 DNA is TGCGCCAGCAGCCAAGTACAGTCCTACGAGCAGTACTTC. V is TRBV4-1 and J is TRBJ2-7; D remains unclear. Per germline, CDR1 MGHRA and CDR2 YSYEKL. V was cut by 1 base and J by 1 base, with 5 bases left in between. The CDR3 runs 13 residues.

V is TRBV6-5 and J is TRBJ1-2; perhaps TRBD1 as D (5 bases). Germline V gene sequence: CDR1 MNHEY, CDR2 SVGAGI. The CDR3 runs to 12 residues. Trimming left V 8 bases short and J 8 bases short, with 15 bases between. CDR3 DNA sequence: TGTGCCAGCCGACCACCTCAGGGCGGCTACACCTTC. This translates into CASRPPQGGYTF.

This clone was picked up one time. The gene calls are TRBV27 and TRBJ2-3; 9 positions agree with TRBD2. The germline V gene encodes CDR1 MNHEY and CDR2 SMNVEV (reference sequence). V shed 3 bases, J shed 3 bases, and the junction held 10 bases outside the gene matches. This CDR3 is 17 amino acids long. In nucleotides, the CDR3 is TGTGCCAGCAGTTTTTGGTCGGCGGGAGGGCCTACAGATACGCAGTATTTT. Its protein is CASSFWSAGGPTDTQYF.

The rearrangement uses TRBV27 and TRBJ1-2; D is unclear. CDR3 length: 11 residues. Germline CDR1 and CDR2: MNHEY and SMNVEV (reference sequence). V was cut by 4 bases and J by 8 bases, with 8 bases left in between. The CDR3 spells CASSSQEGYTF. CDR3 nucleotide sequence: TGTGCCAGCAGTTCGCAGGAAGGCTACACCTTC.

CDR3 DNA sequence: TGCGCCAGCAGCCCGGACAGGGGGCATGGTCAGCCCCAGCATTTT. Protein sequence: CASSPDRGHGQPQHF. The genes are TRBV4-1 and TRBJ1-5, with TRBD1 matching over 11 bases. The CDR3 loop spans 15 amino acids. CDR1 is MGHRA and CDR2 is YSYEKL in the germline V gene. The ends lost 4 bases at V and 6 bases at J; junction bases unmatched: 5.

The gene calls are TRBV3-1 (or the pseudogene TRBV3-2) and TRBJ2-3; unclear D gene. The V gene lost 8 bases and the J gene lost 0 bases, with 15 bases spanning the gap. The CDR3 runs to 15 residues. The germline CDR1 and CDR2 sequences are LGHDT and YNNKEL (reference sequence). In nucleotides, the CDR3 is TGTGCCAGCGGCGGCGATATGACTAGCACAGATACGCAGTATTTT. This sequence encodes CASGGDMTSTDTQYF.